The rows below give T cell receptor beta chains drawn from one sample of a study of CD8 T cells in Susac syndrome. Using its own MiXCR run on the immunoSEQ multiplex PCR reads, TCRdb lists one record per CDR3 protein. The profile shows around 230,000 distinct CDR3 sequences, 90% to 96% of them singletons. The sequencing sample was made of CD4+ T cells from PBMCs. The receptors derive from a human donor with Susac syndrome. The CDR3 runs from the conserved cysteine through the conserved F or W.

>TRBV9
CASSVGSLTTGGQETQYF
>TRBV3-1
CASSHPVFGSEKLFF
>TRBV29-1
CSVAGTGVLDTQYF
>TRBV20-1
CSASLLGSEAFF
>TRBV30
CAHGTDSNQPQHF
>TRBV20-1
CSASGTGVSNQPQHF
>TRBV12-3/TRBV12-4
CASSRLFTGGGDTDTQYF
>TRBV20-1
CSGEAGGSGTQYF
>TRBV30
CAWRRSGTNSYEQYF
>TRBV18
CASSPFNGTLYEQYF
>TRBV30
CAWSGTGNTEAFF
>TRBV6-4
CASSDQPGDSGKGYTF
>TRBV29-1
CSVGAGAEYGYTF
>TRBV18
CASSPSETPQQYF
>TRBV7-3
CASGGMASGRPGELFF
>TRBV12-5
CASGYGLAGTGELFF
>TRBV6-6
CASNPGLPRDEQYF
>TRBV14
CASSQDRDRGQETQYF
>TRBV20-1
CSASANPSRAGGPETQYF
>TRBV20-1
CSARDPRTGSNQPQHF
>TRBV29-1
CSVGATGTSYEQYF
>TRBV7-9
CASSPPGHPSYEQYF
>TRBV30
CAWNKRSEDEQFF
>TRBV20-1
CSALSVHEQFF
>TRBV19
CASTQGTGTNEQFF
>TRBV20-1
CSARMGVGETQYF
>TRBV20-1
CSARLAETQETQYF
>TRBV4-1
CASSQQLKLFF
>TRBV28
CASLPGGGPGGNEQFF
>TRBV29-1
CSVEDGTGAYEQYF
>TRBV4-1
CASSQDREGRYGYTF
>TRBV7-9
CASSLVSGLSKGYTF
>TRBV13
CASSFPGHLNTEAFF
>TRBV6-1
CASRLSWNTEAFF
>TRBV20-1
CSATSAASYSYNEQFF
>TRBV15
CATSRDRTDAYEQYF
>TRBV24-1
CATSDVGAPVF
>TRBV7-9
CASGSSGSRDTQYF
>TRBV5-1
CASSWFTTYNEQFF
>TRBV13
CASSPSGGGDIQYF
>TRBV12-3/TRBV12-4
CASTLNTDTQYF
>TRBV12-3/TRBV12-4
CASSFGGGNTEAFF
>TRBV4-1
CASSQRDSSTDTQYF
>TRBV20-1
CSANPRSNEGVQFF
>TRBV27
CASSPARDSNQPQHF
>TRBV18
CASSPLYEQYF
>TRBV20-1
CSARVPGPNNEQFF
>TRBV5-4
CASSLEAGSYEQYF
>TRBV6-5
CASSTGQGVEYF
>TRBV19
CASSIAGTGANVLTF
>TRBV30
CAWKSRTSGANVLTF
>TRBV4-1
CASSIGGTSTDTQYF